The 13 T cell receptor beta chains below come from one sample, sequenced in a study of metastatic and nonmetastatic thyroid tumors. Thyroid surgery took place with no prior treatment in any patient. TCRdb reanalyzed the PCR reads with MiXCR. The sample has 20,000 to 30,000 clones, under 15% seen once; the top ten hold approximately 4.9%. Sequencing used blood. The source is a female donor with papillary thyroid cancer or a benign thyroid nodule (not recorded which). Some clones in this sample may be carry-over from other donors' samples.

In this sample, this clone turned up many times. The sample has other DNA sequences that encode this CDR3 too. The chain joins TRBV19 to TRBJ2-2; 7 bases line up with TRBD2. V shed 7 bases, J shed 2 bases, and the junction held 4 bases outside the gene matches. Germline-derived CDR1 and CDR2 are LNHDA and SQIVND (reference sequence). This CDR3 contains 14 residues. CDR3 coding DNA: TGTGCCAGTAATCCTAGCGGAAACACCGGGGAGCTGTTTTTT. Its translation: CASNPSGNTGELFF.

This clone was seen ten or more times. The gene calls are TRBV7-6 and TRBJ1-4, with 9 bases matching TRBD1. Losses at the gene ends were 5 bases for V and 8 bases for J; bases not matched to a gene: 9. From germline, CDR1 is SGHVS and CDR2 FNYEAQ. The CDR3 is 15 amino acids. CDR3: CASSPTGTGNEKLFF. In DNA, the CDR3 is TGTGCCAGCAGCCCCACCGGGACAGGGAACGAAAAACTGTTTTTT.

Ten or more counts support this clone. The V call is TRBV12-3 or TRBV12-4, the J call TRBJ2-1; 9 bases are shared with TRBD2. Trimming removed 3 bases from V and 5 bases from J; junction bases left unmatched: 8. This CDR3 is built from 16 residues. CDR3 in amino acids: CASSFGGRGPDNEQFF. Here the CDR3 DNA reads TGTGCCAGCAGTTTTGGCGGGAGGGGACCGGACAATGAGCAGTTCTTC.

V gene TRBV4-1 combines with J gene TRBJ2-1, with D possibly being TRBD1 (6 bases). This CDR3 is 16 amino acids long. The germline V gene has CDR1 MGHRA and CDR2 YSYEKL. The germline V and J ends were trimmed by 0 bases and 2 bases, with 11 bases remaining between them. The CDR3 bases are TGCGCCAGCAGCCAAGAGGGGGCCTCCCCCTACAATGAGCAGTTCTTC. This codes for CASSQEGASPYNEQFF.

This clone was detected ten times or more. The rearrangement links TRBV6-1 to TRBJ1-4, with D unclear. The CDR3 totals 13 residues. V was pared by 9 bases and J by 0 bases, with 8 bases between. In germline, CDR1 is MNHNS, CDR2 SASEGT. DNA of the CDR3: TGTGCCAGTCGTGGAACAACTAATGAAAAACTGTTTTTT. Amino acid sequence: CASRGTTNEKLFF.

This clone came up many times. This rearrangement joins TRBV27 to TRBJ1-1; D unclear. CDR3 size: 13 residues. The ends were cut back, 3 bases at V and 2 bases at J, with 7 bases in the middle. Germline CDR1 reads MNHEY; CDR2 reads SMNVEV (reference sequence). The CDR3 protein is CASSLGRNTEAFF. As DNA, the CDR3 is TGTGCCAGCAGTTTGGGGAGAAACACTGAAGCTTTCTTT.

This CDR3 is CASSHKRPSGRQYEQYF. CDR3 in DNA: TGCGCCAGCAGCCATAAGAGGCCTAGCGGGAGGCAGTACGAGCAGTACTTC. J is TRBJ2-7 and V is TRBV4-1, with 11 bases identical to TRBD2. Germline assignment: CDR1 MGHRA and CDR2 YSYEKL. CDR3 length: 17 residues. Losses at the gene ends were 3 bases for V and 4 bases for J; bases not matched to a gene: 11.

In this sample, this clone turned up many times. This sequence joins TRBV18 and TRBJ1-2; unclear D gene. The CDR3 sequence is 12 residues long. Trimming removed 3 bases from V and 6 bases from J, with 8 bases in between. Per germline, CDR1 KGHSH and CDR2 LQKENI. CDR3 protein: CASSPWGNGYTF. The DNA for the CDR3 is TGTGCCAGCTCACCTTGGGGTAATGGCTACACCTTC.

This clone came up many times. This sequence joins TRBV11-2 and TRBJ2-5; D gene unclear. There are 13 residues in the CDR3. Germline lookup yields CDR1 SGHAT and CDR2 FQNNGV. Deletions cut 1 base from V and 5 bases from J, with 8 bases between. Here the CDR3 reads CASSLVTPETQYF. CDR3 sequence (DNA): TGTGCCAGCAGCTTAGTCACGCCGGAGACCCAGTACTTC.

This clone occurred many times. V is TRBV5-6 and J is TRBJ2-2, with a tentative D call TRBD2 (5 bases). V was trimmed by 0 bases and J by 4 bases, leaving 10 bases between them. Germline values: CDR1 SGHDT, CDR2 YYEEEE. The CDR3 runs to 15 residues. CDR3 coding DNA: TGTGCCAGCAGCTTGGGCGGCCGGGGCACCGGGGAGCTGTTTTTT. Translating it yields CASSLGGRGTGELFF.

At least ten counts were recorded for this clone. The chain joins TRBV24-1 to TRBJ2-3; a possible D gene is TRBD2 (5 bases). This CDR3 is built from 11 residues. V gave up 5 bases and J gave up 6 bases, with 5 bases separating them. CDR1 is KGHDR, CDR2 SFDVKD, per germline. This CDR3 reads CATSGEDTQYF. The CDR3 region has the DNA TGTGCCACCAGTGGGGAGGATACGCAGTATTTT.

This clone was found many times. Likely a read error: the CDR3 ends without its conserved phenylalanine or tryptophan. The J gene is TRBJ2-2, the V gene TRBV5-1; no firm D call. This CDR3 is built from 14 residues. In germline, CDR1 is SGHRS, CDR2 YFSETQ. Trimming stripped 4 bases from V and 7 bases from J, with 14 bases between. The CDR3 spells CASSGIGGGGELFL. The CDR3 DNA follows: TGCGCCAGCAGCGGGATTGGCGGCGGCGGGGAGCTGTTTCTT.

This clone was found many times. This chain joins TRBV9 and TRBJ2-1; 7 bases match TRBD2. Germline trimming cut 0 bases from V and 6 bases from J; bases unmatched to any gene: 9. The germline gives CDR1 SGDLS, CDR2 YYNGEE. The CDR3 covers 16 residues. The CDR3 DNA sequence: TGTGCCAGCAGCGTAGGGCGGGAGATGAGGTTCAATGAGCAGTTCTTC. This encodes CASSVGREMRFNEQFF.